This T cell receptor (beta chain) was sequenced during a study of shared clonotypes between healthy human individuals. Study results and caveats: The study sampled only blood, and tissue repertoires likely differ.

Assay execution took place at the deep level. The method was immunoSEQ multiplex PCR; TCRdb's version includes in-frame clones alone and lacks a portion of them. The sample carries around 480,000 clones, over 75% recorded once. Comment on this clone: Its specificity is not known.

Trimming took off 6 bases at V and 8 bases at J, with 10 bases between the two ends. The length of the CDR3 is 11 residues. The germline gives CDR1 MNHEY, CDR2 SVGAGI. The sequence was collected from a woman between 40 and 50 years old in good health. Some clones in this sample may be carry-over from other donors' samples. This sequence joins TRBV6-5 and TRBJ1-1; unclear D gene. The sequenced sample was PBMCs. This CDR3 reads CASSTDLEAFF. The CDR3 DNA reads TGTGCCAGCAGCACGGACCTGGAAGCTTTCTTT.